A selection of T cell receptor beta chains follows, all from one sample in a study of T cell responses to AZD1222 COVID-19 vaccine. TCRdb's copy holds only in-frame clones and misses some; the assay was immunoSEQ multiplex PCR. The table includes under 170,000 clones, more than 80% detected once. The specimen comprised peripheral blood, sampled 28 days after the second AZD1222 dose. These receptors all come from an adult who received the AZD1222 COVID-19 vaccine. CDR3s include the opening cysteine and the closing phenylalanine or tryptophan. D genes are given only for firm matches.

J	V	D	CDR3	DNA
TRBJ2-3	TRBV3-1/TRBV3-2	-	CASSQPGLASSDTQYF	TGTGCCAGCAGCCAGCCTGGCCTAGCGAGTTCAGATACGCAGTATTTT
TRBJ2-3	TRBV19	-	CASRRLGWDTQYF	TGTGCCAGTAGGAGGCTAGGATGGGATACGCAGTATTTT
TRBJ2-6	TRBV30	-	CAWSPRRSGANVLTF	TGTGCCTGGAGTCCCAGGCGCTCTGGGGCCAACGTCCTGACTTTC
TRBJ1-1	TRBV10-2	TRBD1	CASAQGMSTEAFF	TGCGCCAGTGCACAGGGGATGAGCACTGAAGCTTTCTTT
TRBJ2-1	TRBV6-1	-	CASSENPTGTLEYNEQFF	TGTGCCAGCAGTGAAAACCCCACCGGGACCCTGGAGTACAATGAGCAGTTCTTC
TRBJ2-1	TRBV29-1	-	CSVDGWRGNEQFF	TGCAGCGTAGACGGCTGGAGAGGGAATGAGCAGTTCTTC
TRBJ2-2	TRBV2	TRBD2	CASSSRTSANTGELFF	TGTGCCAGCAGTTCTCGGACTAGCGCGAACACCGGGGAGCTGTTTTTT
TRBJ1-6	TRBV6-5	-	CASTSGDSPLHF	TGTGCCAGCACGTCCGGGGATTCACCCCTCCACTTT
TRBJ1-1	TRBV14	-	CASSQDRKGEAFF	TGTGCCAGCAGCCAAGATCGGAAGGGTGAAGCTTTCTTT
TRBJ1-3	TRBV7-8	-	CASSPRGGKVRGNTIYF	TGTGCCAGCAGCCCGAGGGGGGGGAAGGTGCGTGGAAACACCATATATTTT
TRBJ1-5	TRBV2	-	CASTYRPTGYNQPQHF	TGTGCCAGTACCTACCGCCCCACGGGCTACAATCAGCCCCAGCATTTT
TRBJ1-4	TRBV30	-	CAWSVSGGRGEKLFF	TGTGCCTGGAGTGTATCCGGGGGGAGAGGTGAAAAACTGTTTTTT
TRBJ1-1	TRBV4-1	-	CASSQGPGSRGGNTEAFF	TGCGCCAGCAGCCAAGGCCCCGGGTCTAGAGGGGGGAACACTGAAGCTTTCTTT
TRBJ1-1	TRBV20-1	TRBD1	CSASQPTTGLSTEAFF	TGCAGTGCTAGTCAGCCCACGACAGGGCTAAGCACTGAAGCTTTCTTT
TRBJ1-1	TRBV3-1/TRBV3-2	-	CASSQEFRSQTEAFF	TGTGCCAGCAGCCAAGAGTTCCGGAGCCAAACTGAAGCTTTCTTT
TRBJ2-1	TRBV10-1	TRBD2	CASSELAGEDNEQFF	TGCGCCAGCAGTGAGTTAGCGGGGGAAGACAATGAGCAGTTCTTC
TRBJ1-2	TRBV6-5	TRBD1	CASTPGQGAFGYTF	TGTGCCAGCACACCGGGACAGGGGGCATTTGGCTACACCTTC
TRBJ2-7	TRBV5-1	TRBD2	CASSRAAGGLSYEQYF	TGCGCCAGCAGCCGAGCAGCGGGAGGCCTCTCCTACGAGCAGTACTTC
TRBJ1-1	TRBV6-5	TRBD1	CASYRGATEAFF	TGTGCCAGCTACAGGGGGGCCACTGAAGCTTTCTTT
TRBJ1-5	TRBV6-5	TRBD1	CASSPGQVNQPQHF	TGTGCCAGCTCCCCGGGACAGGTGAATCAGCCCCAGCATTTT
TRBJ1-1	TRBV3-1/TRBV3-2	-	CASSPYRGAEAFF	TGTGCCAGCAGCCCATACCGAGGGGCTGAAGCTTTCTTT
TRBJ1-5	TRBV15	TRBD1	CATSRTGDRNQPQHF	TGTGCCACCAGCAGGACAGGGGATCGCAATCAGCCCCAGCATTTT
TRBJ2-1	TRBV5-1	-	CASSPTGTGNEQFF	TGCGCCAGCAGCCCTACCGGGACTGGGAATGAGCAGTTCTTC